The 8 T cell receptor beta chains reported below all come from one sample, sequenced in a study of T cell responses to AZD1222 COVID-19 vaccine. Sequenced by immunoSEQ multiplex PCR; TCRdb stores in-frame clones only, minus some. The sample comprises 150,000 or so clones, roughly 90% of which are singletons, and more than 1.4% rests with the top ten. This specimen was peripheral blood, taken on day 0 of AZD1222 vaccination. Every receptor here comes from an adult in good health.

V is TRBV19 and J is TRBJ1-1; 8 nucleotides agree with TRBD1. The germline V gene has CDR1 LNHDA and CDR2 SQIVND (reference sequence). CDR3 size: 12 residues. The junction had 4 bases not matched to a gene; V was cut back by 2 bases and J by 11 bases. The CDR3 spells CASSIQGAGAFF. The CDR3 region has the DNA TGTGCCAGTAGTATACAGGGGGCGGGTGCTTTCTTT.

Here the CDR3 DNA reads TGTGCCAGCAAGGGGGGGGTCAGTGGAGAGACCCAGTACTTC. It yields the protein CASKGGVSGETQYF. The chain employs TRBV28 and TRBJ2-5; D might be TRBD2 (7 bases). V was trimmed by 7 bases and J by 4 bases, leaving 16 bases between them. CDR1 and CDR2 (germline): MDHEN, SYDVKM. The CDR3 consists of 14 residues.

The J gene is TRBJ1-1, the V gene TRBV29-1; 7 positions agree with TRBD1. Germline-derived CDR1 and CDR2 are SQVTM and ANQGSEA. After removal of 5 bases from V and 4 bases from J, the junction contained 7 bases not matched to a gene. The CDR3 contains 13 residues. The CDR3 spells CSVKLTGATEAFF. CDR3 coding DNA: TGCAGCGTTAAACTTACAGGGGCCACTGAAGCTTTCTTT.

The chain combines TRBV10-3 with TRBJ1-5, with TRBD1 matching over 7 bases. CDR3 length: 14 amino acids. Germline V lookup: CDR1 ENHRY, CDR2 SYGVKD. V was clipped by 6 bases and J by 5 bases; unmatched bases: 7. In DNA, the CDR3 is TGTGCCATCAGGGCCACAGGGGTTGATCAGCCCCAGCATTTT. Translated, it gives CAIRATGVDQPQHF.

The chain couples TRBV13 to TRBJ2-7; D possibly corresponds to TRBD2 (6 bases). From germline, CDR1 is PRHDT and CDR2 FYEKMQ (reference sequence). The CDR3 runs 15 residues. The V and J ends lost 5 bases and 0 bases respectively, with 14 bases between them. CDR3 coding DNA: TGTGCCAGCAGCCCCCTCTCGGGGGTCTCCTACGAGCAGTACTTC. Translated, it gives CASSPLSGVSYEQYF.

The J gene is TRBJ1-4, the V gene TRBV4-2; no definite D call. Trimming shortened V by 0 bases and J by 8 bases, and 7 bases separated the two germline ends. Germline V CDR1 and CDR2: LGHNA, YNFKEQ. The CDR3 has 13 amino acids. This chain's CDR3 is CASSQDGWEKLFF. DNA of the CDR3: TGTGCCAGCAGCCAAGACGGGTGGGAAAAACTGTTTTTT.

The chain joins TRBV7-3 to TRBJ2-3; 8 positions agree with TRBD2. CDR1 SGHTA and CDR2 FQGTGA come from the germline V gene. The CDR3 runs 17 residues. After removal of 5 bases from V and 1 base from J, the junction contained 11 bases not matched to a gene. DNA for the CDR3: TGTGCCAGCAGCCCCGAGGCGGGGGGAGCGGGCACAGATACGCAGTATTTT. Protein: CASSPEAGGAGTDTQYF. Variable domain in full (rest from reference TRBV7-3 and TRBJ2-3): GAGVSQTPSNKVTEKGKYVELRCDPISGHTALYWYRQSLGQGPEFLIYFQGTGAADDSGLPNDRFFAVRPEGSVSTLKIQRTERGDSAVYLCASSPEAGGAGTDTQYFGPGTRLTVL.

This clone was detected a few times. The V gene is TRBV6-5, the J gene TRBJ2-3, with D perhaps TRBD1 (5 bases). The CDR3 length is 14 residues. Trimming stripped 6 bases from V and 2 bases from J, with 12 bases between. CDR1 and CDR2 from the germline V gene are MNHEY and SVGAGI. The CDR3 is CASSDRFTTDTQYF. The CDR3 coding sequence is TGTGCCAGCAGCGACAGATTCACCACAGATACGCAGTATTTT.